The source of this TCR beta chain is a study of metastatic and nonmetastatic thyroid tumors. Until they underwent thyroid surgery, no patient had received any treatment. This clone was counted at least ten times. The V and J ends lost 3 bases and 8 bases, in that order; junction bases with no gene match: 2. This CDR3 comprises 13 residues. Germline values: CDR1 SGHVS, CDR2 FNYEAQ. Using MiXCR, TCRdb reanalyzed the PCR reads. This table holds about 49,000 clones, approximately 22% found once. Sequenced input: blood. The J gene is TRBJ2-1, the V gene TRBV7-6; 9 bases fit TRBD1. The clonotype originates from a female donor with papillary thyroid cancer or a benign thyroid nodule (not recorded which). Some clones in this sample may be carry-over from other donors' samples. CDR3 sequence (DNA): TGTGCCAGCAGCTTTCGACAGGGGGATGAGCAGTTCTTC. Translating it yields CASSFRQGDEQFF.